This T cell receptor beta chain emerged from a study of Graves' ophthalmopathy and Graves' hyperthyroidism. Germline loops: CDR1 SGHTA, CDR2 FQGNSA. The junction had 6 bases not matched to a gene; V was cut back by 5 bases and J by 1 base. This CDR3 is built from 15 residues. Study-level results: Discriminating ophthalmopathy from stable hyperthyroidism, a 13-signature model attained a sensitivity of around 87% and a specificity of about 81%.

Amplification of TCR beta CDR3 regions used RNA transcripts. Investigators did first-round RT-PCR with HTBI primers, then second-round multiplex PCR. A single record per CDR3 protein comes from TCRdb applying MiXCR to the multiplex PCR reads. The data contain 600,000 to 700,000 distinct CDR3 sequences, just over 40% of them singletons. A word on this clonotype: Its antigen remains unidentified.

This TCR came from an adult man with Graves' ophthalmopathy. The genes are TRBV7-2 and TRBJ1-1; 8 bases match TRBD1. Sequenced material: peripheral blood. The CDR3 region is CASSQDQGANTEAFF. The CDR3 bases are TGTGCCAGCAGCCAAGATCAGGGGGCGAACACTGAAGCTTTCTTT.